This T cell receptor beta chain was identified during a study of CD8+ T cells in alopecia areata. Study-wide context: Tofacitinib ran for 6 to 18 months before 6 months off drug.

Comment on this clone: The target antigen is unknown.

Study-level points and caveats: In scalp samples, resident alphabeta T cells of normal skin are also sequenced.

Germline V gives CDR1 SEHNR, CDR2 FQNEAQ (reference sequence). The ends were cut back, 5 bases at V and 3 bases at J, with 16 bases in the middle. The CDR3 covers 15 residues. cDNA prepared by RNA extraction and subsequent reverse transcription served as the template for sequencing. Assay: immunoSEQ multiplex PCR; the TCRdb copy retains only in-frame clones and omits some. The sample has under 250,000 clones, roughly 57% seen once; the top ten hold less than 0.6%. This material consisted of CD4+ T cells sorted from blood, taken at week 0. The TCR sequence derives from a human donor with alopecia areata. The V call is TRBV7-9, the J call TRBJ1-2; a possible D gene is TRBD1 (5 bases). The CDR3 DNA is TGTGCCAGCAGCCCCCGCGAGACAGACTACTATGGCTACACCTTC. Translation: CASSPRETDYYGYTF.